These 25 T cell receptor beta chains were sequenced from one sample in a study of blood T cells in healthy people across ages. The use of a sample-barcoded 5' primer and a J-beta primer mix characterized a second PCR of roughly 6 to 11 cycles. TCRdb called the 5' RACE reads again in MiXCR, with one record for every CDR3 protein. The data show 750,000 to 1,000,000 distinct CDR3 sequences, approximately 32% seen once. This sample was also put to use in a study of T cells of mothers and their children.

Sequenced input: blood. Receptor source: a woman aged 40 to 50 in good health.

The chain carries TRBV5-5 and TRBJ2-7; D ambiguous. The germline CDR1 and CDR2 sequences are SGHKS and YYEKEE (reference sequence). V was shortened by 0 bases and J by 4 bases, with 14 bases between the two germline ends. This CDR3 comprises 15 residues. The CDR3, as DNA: TGTGCCAGCAGCTTGGCCATCCCGGCCGCATACGAGCAGTACTTC. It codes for CASSLAIPAAYEQYF. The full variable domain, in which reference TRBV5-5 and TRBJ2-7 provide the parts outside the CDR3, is DAGVTQSPTHLIKTRGQQVTLRCSPISGHKSVSWYQQVLGQGPQFIFQYYEKEERGRGNFPDRFSARQFPNYSSELNVNALLLGDSALYLCASSLAIPAAYEQYFGPGTRLTVT.

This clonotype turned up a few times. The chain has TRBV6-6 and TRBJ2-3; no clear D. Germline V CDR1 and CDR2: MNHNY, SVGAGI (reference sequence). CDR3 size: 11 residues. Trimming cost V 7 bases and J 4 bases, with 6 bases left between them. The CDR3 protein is CASKGSDTQYF. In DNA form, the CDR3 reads TGTGCCAGCAAGGGTTCAGATACGCAGTATTTT.

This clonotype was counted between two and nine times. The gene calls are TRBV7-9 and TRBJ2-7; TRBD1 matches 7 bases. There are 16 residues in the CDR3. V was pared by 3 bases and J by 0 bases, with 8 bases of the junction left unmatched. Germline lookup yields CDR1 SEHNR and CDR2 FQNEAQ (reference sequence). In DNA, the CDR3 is TGTGCCAGCAGCTTTAGTATGGGACAGAACTCCTACGAGCAGTACTTC. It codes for CASSFSMGQNSYEQYF. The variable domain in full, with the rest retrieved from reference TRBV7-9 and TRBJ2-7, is DTGVSQNPRHKITKRGQNVTFRCDPISEHNRLYWYRQTLGQGPEFLTYFQNEAQLEKSRLLSDRFSAERPKGSFSTLEIQRTEQGDSAMYLCASSFSMGQNSYEQYFGPGTRLTVT.

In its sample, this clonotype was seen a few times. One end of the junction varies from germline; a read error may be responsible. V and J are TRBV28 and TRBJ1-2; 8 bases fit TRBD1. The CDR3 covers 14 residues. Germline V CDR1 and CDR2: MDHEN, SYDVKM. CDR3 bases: TGTGCCAGCAGTCCTGGACAGGGACTCTATGGCCACACCTTC. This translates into CASSPGQGLYGHTF.

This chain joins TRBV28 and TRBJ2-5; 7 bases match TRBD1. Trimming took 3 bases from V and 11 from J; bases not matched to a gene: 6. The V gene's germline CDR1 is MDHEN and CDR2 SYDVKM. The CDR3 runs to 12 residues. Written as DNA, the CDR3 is TGTGCCAGCAGTTTCGACAGGGCCAAGCAGTACTTC. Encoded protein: CASSFDRAKQYF.

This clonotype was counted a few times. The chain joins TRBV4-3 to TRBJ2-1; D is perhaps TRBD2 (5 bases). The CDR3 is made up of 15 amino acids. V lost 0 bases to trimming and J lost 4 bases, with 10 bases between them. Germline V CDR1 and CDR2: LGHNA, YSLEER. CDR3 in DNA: TGCGCCAGCAGCCAAGATTCGGGAATTTACAATGAGCAGTTCTTC. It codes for CASSQDSGIYNEQFF.

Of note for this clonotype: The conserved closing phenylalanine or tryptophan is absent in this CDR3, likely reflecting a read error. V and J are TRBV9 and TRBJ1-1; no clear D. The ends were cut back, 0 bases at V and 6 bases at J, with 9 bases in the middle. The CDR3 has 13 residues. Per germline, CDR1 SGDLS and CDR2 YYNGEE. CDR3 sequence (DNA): TGTGCCAGCAGCGTAGGAATACAATCTGAAGCTTTCTGT. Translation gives CASSVGIQSEAFC.

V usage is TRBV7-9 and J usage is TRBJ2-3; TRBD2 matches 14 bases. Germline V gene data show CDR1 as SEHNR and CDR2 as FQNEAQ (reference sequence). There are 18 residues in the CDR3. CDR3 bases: TGTGCTTCTCGGGCTTTCCCGACTAGCGGGGGGGCCGGAGATACGCAGTATTTT. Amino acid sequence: CASRAFPTSGGAGDTQYF.

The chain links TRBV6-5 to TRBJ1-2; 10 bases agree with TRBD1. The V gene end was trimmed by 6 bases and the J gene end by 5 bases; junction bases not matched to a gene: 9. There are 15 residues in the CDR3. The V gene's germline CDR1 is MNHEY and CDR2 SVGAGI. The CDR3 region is CASSQGGQGRYGYTF. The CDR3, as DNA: TGTGCCAGCAGCCAGGGGGGACAGGGGCGATATGGCTACACCTTC.

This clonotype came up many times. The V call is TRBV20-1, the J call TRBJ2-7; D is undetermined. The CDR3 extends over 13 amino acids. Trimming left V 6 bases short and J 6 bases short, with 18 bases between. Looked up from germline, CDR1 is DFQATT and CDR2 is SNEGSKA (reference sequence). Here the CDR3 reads CSASPGRAAEQYF. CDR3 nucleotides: TGCAGTGCCAGCCCTGGTAGGGCAGCCGAGCAGTACTTC.

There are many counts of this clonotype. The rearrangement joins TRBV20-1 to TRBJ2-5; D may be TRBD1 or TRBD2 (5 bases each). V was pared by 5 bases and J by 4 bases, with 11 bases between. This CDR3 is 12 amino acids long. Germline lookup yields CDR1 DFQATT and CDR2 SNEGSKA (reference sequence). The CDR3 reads CSAWGMAETQYF. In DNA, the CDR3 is TGCAGTGCTTGGGGGATGGCAGAGACCCAGTACTTC.

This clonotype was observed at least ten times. The CDR3 sequence is CATSRESHGPYEQYF. The DNA of the CDR3 is TGTGCCACCAGCAGAGAATCCCACGGACCCTACGAGCAGTACTTC. The chain joins TRBV15 to TRBJ2-7; D unclear. Trimming shortened V by 0 bases and J by 2 bases, and 11 bases separated the two germline ends. The CDR3 has 15 residues. Germline V gives CDR1 LNHNV, CDR2 YYDKDF (reference sequence).

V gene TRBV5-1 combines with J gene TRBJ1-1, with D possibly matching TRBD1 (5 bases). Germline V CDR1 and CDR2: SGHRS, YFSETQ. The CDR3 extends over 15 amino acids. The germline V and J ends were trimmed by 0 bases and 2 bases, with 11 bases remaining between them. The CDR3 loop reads CASSLAQAKNTEAFF. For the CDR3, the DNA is TGCGCCAGCAGCTTGGCACAGGCGAAAAACACTGAAGCTTTCTTT.

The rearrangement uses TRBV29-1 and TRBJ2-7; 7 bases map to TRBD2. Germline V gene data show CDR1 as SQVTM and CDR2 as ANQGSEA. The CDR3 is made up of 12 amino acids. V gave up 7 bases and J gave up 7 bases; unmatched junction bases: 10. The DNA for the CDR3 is TGCAGCGGCGGGTCGGCCGGGGGGGAGCAGTACTTC. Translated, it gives CSGGSAGGEQYF.

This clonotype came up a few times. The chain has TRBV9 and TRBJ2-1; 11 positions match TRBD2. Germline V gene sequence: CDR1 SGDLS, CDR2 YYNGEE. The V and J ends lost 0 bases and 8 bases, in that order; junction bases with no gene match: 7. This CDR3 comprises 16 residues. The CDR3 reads CASSVGGTSGGYEQFF. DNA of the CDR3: TGTGCCAGCAGCGTAGGGGGAACTAGCGGGGGATATGAGCAGTTCTTC.

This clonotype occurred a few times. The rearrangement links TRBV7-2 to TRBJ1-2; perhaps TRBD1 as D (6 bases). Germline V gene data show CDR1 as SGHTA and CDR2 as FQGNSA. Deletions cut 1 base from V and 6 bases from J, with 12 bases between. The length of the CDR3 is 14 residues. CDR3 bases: TGTGCCAGCAGCTTAGTTGGACCAGGGGATGGCTACACCTTC. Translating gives CASSLVGPGDGYTF.

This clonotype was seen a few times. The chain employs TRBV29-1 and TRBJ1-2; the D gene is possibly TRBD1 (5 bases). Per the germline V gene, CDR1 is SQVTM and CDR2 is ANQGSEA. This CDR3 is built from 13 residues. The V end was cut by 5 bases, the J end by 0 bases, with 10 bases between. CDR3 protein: CSVLPGPNYGYTF. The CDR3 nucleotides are TGCAGCGTTCTCCCAGGGCCTAACTATGGCTACACCTTC.

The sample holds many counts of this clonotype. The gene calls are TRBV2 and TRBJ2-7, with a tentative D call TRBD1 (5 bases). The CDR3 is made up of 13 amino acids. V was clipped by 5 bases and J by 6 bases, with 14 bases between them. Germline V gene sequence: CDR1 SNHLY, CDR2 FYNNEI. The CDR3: CASSRAREGEQYF. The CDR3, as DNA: TGTGCCAGCAGTCGGGCCAGGGAAGGCGAGCAGTACTTC.

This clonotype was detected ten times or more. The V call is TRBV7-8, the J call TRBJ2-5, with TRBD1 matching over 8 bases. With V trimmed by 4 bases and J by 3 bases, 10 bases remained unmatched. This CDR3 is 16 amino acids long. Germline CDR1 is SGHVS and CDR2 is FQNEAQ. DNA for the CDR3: TGTGCCAGCAGCTCCCTCGGGGGACAGGTGAAAGAGACCCAGTACTTC. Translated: CASSSLGGQVKETQYF.

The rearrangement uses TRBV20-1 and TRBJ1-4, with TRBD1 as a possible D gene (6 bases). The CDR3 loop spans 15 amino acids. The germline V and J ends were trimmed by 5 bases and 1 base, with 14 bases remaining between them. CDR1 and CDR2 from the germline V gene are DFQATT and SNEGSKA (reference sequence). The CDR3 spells CSAWDMGETNEKLFF. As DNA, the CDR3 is TGCAGTGCTTGGGACATGGGGGAAACTAATGAAAAACTGTTTTTT.

The chain's CDR3 is CSARTSDRSYNEQYF. Written as DNA, the CDR3 is TGCAGTGCTAGGACTAGCGATCGGTCCTACAATGAGCAGTACTTC. The chain is built from TRBV20-1 and TRBJ2-1, with 8 bases matching TRBD2. The assigned J gene may be wrong: the sequence end matches TRBJ2-7 better. Germline V gives CDR1 DFQATT, CDR2 SNEGSKA (reference sequence). There are 15 residues in the CDR3.

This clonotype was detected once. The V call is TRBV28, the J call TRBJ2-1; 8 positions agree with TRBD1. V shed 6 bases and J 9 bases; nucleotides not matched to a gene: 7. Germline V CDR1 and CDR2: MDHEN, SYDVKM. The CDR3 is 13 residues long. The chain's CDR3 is CASRRTGRSEQFF. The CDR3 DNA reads TGTGCCAGCAGGCGGACAGGGCGGAGTGAGCAGTTCTTC.

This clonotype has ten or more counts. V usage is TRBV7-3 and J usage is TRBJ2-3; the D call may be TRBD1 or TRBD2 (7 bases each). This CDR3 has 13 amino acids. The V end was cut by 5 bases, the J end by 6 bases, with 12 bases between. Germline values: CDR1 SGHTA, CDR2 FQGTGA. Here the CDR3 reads CASSPQGGDTQYF. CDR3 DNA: TGTGCCAGCAGCCCCCAGGGGGGGGATACGCAGTATTTT.

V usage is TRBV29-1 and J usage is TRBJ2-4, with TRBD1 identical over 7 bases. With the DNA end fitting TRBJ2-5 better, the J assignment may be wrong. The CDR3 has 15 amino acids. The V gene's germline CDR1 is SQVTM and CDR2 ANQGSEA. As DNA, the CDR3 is TGCAGCGTTGAATTGGCCAGGGGGACCCAAGAGACCCAGTACTTC. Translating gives CSVELARGTQETQYF.

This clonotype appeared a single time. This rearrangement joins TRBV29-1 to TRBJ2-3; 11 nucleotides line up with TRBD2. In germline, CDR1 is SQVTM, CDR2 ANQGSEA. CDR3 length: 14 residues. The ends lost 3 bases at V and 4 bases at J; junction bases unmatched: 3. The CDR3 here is CSVDPSGGPDTQYF. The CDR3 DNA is TGCAGCGTTGACCCTAGCGGGGGGCCAGATACGCAGTATTTT.